Reported below is one T cell receptor (beta chain). Its antigen is not identified. Per sample, no less than 5 micrograms of total RNA were extracted. This record comes from a study of blood T cells in healthy people across ages. The overall study: Every two T cells gave about one barcoded beta molecule via template switching. Overall study findings and caveats: Measured against age, TCR beta diversity per million T cells decreased in a roughly linear manner.

A J-beta primer mix and a sample-barcoded 5' primer were used in a second PCR of about 6 to 12 cycles. TCRdb independently ran MiXCR on the 5' RACE reads; one entry per CDR3 protein. The repertoire consists of about 2 million distinct CDR3 sequences, with just under 50% occurring once and the leading ten covering approximately 2.1%. This TCR was sampled from a woman in her 40s in good health. The sequenced sample consisted of blood.

CDR3 sequence reads: CASSQGLRAGTDLLGFTDTQYF. In DNA, the CDR3 is TGCGCCAGCAGCCAAGGGTTACGGGCCGGGACTGACCTCCTAGGATTCACAGATACGCAGTATTTT. The rearrangement joins TRBV4-3 to TRBJ2-3; tentative D call: TRBD2 (6 bases). Trimming stripped 1 base from V and 2 bases from J, with 31 bases between. Germline values: CDR1 LGHNA, CDR2 YSLEER. The CDR3 contains 22 residues.